This TCR beta chain was profiled in a study of shared clonotypes between healthy human individuals. Only Caucasian adults living in Nashville, Tennessee made up the donor group. With unsorted samples, genomic DNA was obtained from about 90 million PBMCs. Across several immunoSEQ plates, the genomic DNA of each subset was split evenly. 300 ng DNA, roughly 28,000 T cell genomes, went into unsorted PBMC replicate PCRs. The method was immunoSEQ multiplex PCR; TCRdb's version includes in-frame clones alone and lacks a portion of them. The sample shows about half a million clones, 60% to 80% of them seen only once. The sequencing input was PBMCs. This clonotype was sampled from a middle-aged woman in good health. Some clones in this sample may be carry-over from other donors' samples.

The CDR3 DNA is TGTGCCAGCAGTTTAACCCGACAGGGGGTGAGTCAGCCCCAGCATTTT. Encoded protein: CASSLTRQGVSQPQHF. This rearrangement joins TRBV28 to TRBJ1-5; TRBD1 aligns across 9 bases. The CDR3 extends over 16 amino acids. CDR1 MDHEN and CDR2 SYDVKM come from the germline V gene. J was trimmed by 6 bases and V by 2 bases; bases with no gene match: 8.